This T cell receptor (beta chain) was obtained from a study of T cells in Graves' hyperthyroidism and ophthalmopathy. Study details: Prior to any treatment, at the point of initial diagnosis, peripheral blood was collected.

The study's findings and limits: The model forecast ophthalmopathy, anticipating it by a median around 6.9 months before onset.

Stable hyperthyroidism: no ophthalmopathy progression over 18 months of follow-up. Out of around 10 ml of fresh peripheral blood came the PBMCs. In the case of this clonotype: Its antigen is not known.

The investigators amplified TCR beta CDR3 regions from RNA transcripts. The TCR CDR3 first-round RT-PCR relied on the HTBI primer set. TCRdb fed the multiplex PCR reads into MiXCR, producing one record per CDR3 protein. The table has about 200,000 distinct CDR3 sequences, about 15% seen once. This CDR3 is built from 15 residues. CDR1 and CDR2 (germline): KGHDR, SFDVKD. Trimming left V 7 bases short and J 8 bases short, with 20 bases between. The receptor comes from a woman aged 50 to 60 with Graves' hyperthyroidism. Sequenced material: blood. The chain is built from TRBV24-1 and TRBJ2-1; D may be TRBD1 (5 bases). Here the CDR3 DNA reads TGTGCCACCAGCCTAGGGCAGGGATACCGGGATGAGCAGTTCTTC. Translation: CATSLGQGYRDEQFF.